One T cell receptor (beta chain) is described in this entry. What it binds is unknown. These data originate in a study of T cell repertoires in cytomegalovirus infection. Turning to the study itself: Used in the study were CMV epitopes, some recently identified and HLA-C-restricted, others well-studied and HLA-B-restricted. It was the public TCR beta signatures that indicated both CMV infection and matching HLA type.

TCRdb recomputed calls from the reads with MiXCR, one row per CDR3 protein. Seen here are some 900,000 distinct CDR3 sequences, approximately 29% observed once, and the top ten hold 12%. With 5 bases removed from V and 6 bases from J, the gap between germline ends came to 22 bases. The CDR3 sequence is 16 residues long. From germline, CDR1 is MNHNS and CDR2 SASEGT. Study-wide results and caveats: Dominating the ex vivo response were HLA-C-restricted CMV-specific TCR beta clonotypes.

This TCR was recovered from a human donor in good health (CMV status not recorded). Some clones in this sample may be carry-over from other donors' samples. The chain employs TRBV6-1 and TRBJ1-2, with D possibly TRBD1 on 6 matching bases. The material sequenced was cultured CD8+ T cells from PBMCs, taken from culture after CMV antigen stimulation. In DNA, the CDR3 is TGTGCCAGCAGTTATAACTTCTTGGACAGCCTGGATGGCTACACCTTC. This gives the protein CASSYNFLDSLDGYTF.